This T cell receptor (beta chain) was found in a study of shared clonotypes between healthy human individuals (TCRdb year 2020). Context from the whole study: The cohort included three men and two women between 18 and 49 years of age. To increase sequencing depth and limit assay-specific biases, different laboratories used diverse techniques to prepare libraries and sequence TCR repertoires. For each donor, CD4 naive and CD4 memory were each given three plates, CD8 naive was given two plates, and CD8 memory was given one plate. Between about 0.9 and 10 billion PBMCs per donor were obtained by leukapheresis. To estimate repertoire size and how much clonotypes are shared between individuals, the study performed deep sequencing of blood TCR repertoires from a few healthy adults. General conclusions and limits of the study: Sampling was limited to blood, and TCR repertoires in tissue likely differ from TCR repertoires in blood. Across four donors, approximately 5% of naive CD4, 3.5% of naive CD8, roughly 2.2% of memory CD4, and 0.4% to 0.45% of memory CD8 clonotypes were shared. Incomplete sequencing was indicated by rarefaction of sorted-subset datasets, despite the large sequencing depth. Estimated clonotype richness was generally larger for naive than for memory subsets. Compared with non-shared clonotypes, the clonotypes found in all four sorted-subset donors had higher generation probabilities. Pairwise subsampling led to the expectation that sequencing depth would affect the degree of clonotype sharing among donors. The genetic and exposure-history diversity represented was limited by the small number of donors.

Donors were healthy HIV-negative adults with no recently reported acute infections or vaccinations. Only Caucasian adults living in Nashville, Tennessee, USA were represented among the donors. CD4+ T cells were enriched by magnetic negative selection; naive cells were then positively selected on CD45RA, and the negative fraction formed the memory subset. Blood was obtained by leukapheresis, after which PBMCs were separated by Ficoll-Histopaque density gradient centrifugation and cryopreserved in liquid nitrogen vapor phase. Analytical flow cytometry was used to check the purity and quantity of each magnetically sorted T cell population. From each sorted fraction, genomic DNA was isolated and quantified by UV absorbance on a Nanodrop 2000c. CDR3 length: 13 amino acids, cysteine to phenylalanine. Solely the CDR3 DNA is kept, with 39 bases framed from the first base. The germline V end is reduced by 10 bases and the J end by 2 bases; junction bases left unmatched: 5. CDR1 ENHRY and CDR2 SYGVKD were looked up in the germline V gene.

Comments on this clone: No antigen is known for it. Base qualities are not recorded, but no much larger clone differs from it by a single base.

Using the deep immunoSEQ assay, TCR CDR3 regions were amplified from genomic DNA by multiplex PCR. Extracted genomic DNA from each cell subset was distributed evenly across all wells of several immunoSEQ 96-well plates, and each plate was treated as a replicate. For sorted subsets, 150 to 250 ng of genomic DNA, equivalent to roughly 33,000 T cell genomes, went into each replicate PCR. The purified libraries were quantified using a Qubit 3.0 fluorometer, sized with a Bioanalyzer 2100, and then quantified again using the KAPA Library Quantification kit. A separate single-read 150-cycle Illumina NextSeq 550 flow cell was used to sequence each immunoSEQ 96-well plate. As for the authors' bioinformatics: Because only junctional sequences without quality scores were contained in the immunoSEQ output, filtering matching that applied to full-length reads could not be performed. To assign V/J genes and CDR3, sequences were annotated using PyIR, a Python wrapper for IgBLAST v1.9, with IMGT germline references. Reads were filtered out if the reads had weak V/J assignments (E-value above 1e-6), no CDR3, stop codons, out-of-frame junctions, or ambiguous translated residues. A V3J clonotype was defined by an identical inferred V gene, J gene, and CDR3 amino acid sequence. The percentage overlap between two repertoires was calculated by dividing the number of shared unique clonotypes by the size of the smaller repertoire. Three approaches were used to assess repertoire richness: RTK rarefaction, the Chao1 estimator, and Recon v2.1 estimates of unobserved clonotypes. Generation probabilities were computed with OLGA for all TCRbeta clonotypes obtained by the gDNA method from several donors. Entries here come from immuneACCESS through TCRdb and include only in-frame sequences with V and J called. Some clones fail to appear in such tables; in the studies checked, an unresolved V gene covers under half of the shortfall, and the cause of the remainder is unknown. That table is the source of V, J and clone size, and D and trimming were worked out from the DNA. A total of 2 million to 3 million clones appear in this sample, roughly nine tenths of them only once. The ten largest make up around 0.14% of the sample.

Rearrangement joined TRBV10-3 to TRBJ2-7; 10 junctional bases match TRBD1. Input material: naive CD4+ T cells sorted from blood. In light of the paper, this sample's cell subset or site label describes: CD45RA+ positively selected. The sequence derives from a man younger than 35 in good health. CDR3 reads: CATTDRGTYEQYF. The DNA reads TGTGCCACCACGGACAGGGGGACCTACGAGCAGTACTTC.